Listed below are T cell receptor beta chains from one sample, sequenced in a study of cytomegalovirus exposure and HLA in healthy donors. TCRdb keeps only in-frame clones here, not all; method: immunoSEQ multiplex PCR. The sample gives about 100,000 clones, approximately 79% of which show up once; 5% to 6.5% is in the top ten. The sequenced sample consisted of PBMCs. Source of these receptors: a man aged 55 to 70 in good health and CMV-seropositive. CDR3s include the opening cysteine and the closing phenylalanine or tryptophan. A D gene is named only where the DNA matches it firmly. Clone size is shown for a subset of rows, as once, few, many or a class of expanded clone.

cdr3_aa: CASSLTNGDNEQFF
cdr3_nt: TGTGCCAGCAGCTTGACGAACGGGGACAATGAGCAGTTCTTC
d_call: -
clone_size: -
j_call: TRBJ2-1
v_call: TRBV5-6

cdr3_aa: CASRKLPDTGELFF
cdr3_nt: TGTGCCAGTAGAAAACTACCTGACACCGGGGAGCTGTTTTTT
d_call: -
clone_size: -
j_call: TRBJ2-2
v_call: TRBV19

cdr3_aa: CASSYQAGGGPTMSEQFF
cdr3_nt: TGTGCCAGCAGCTACCAGGCGGGGGGGGGACCTACAATGAGCGAGCAGTTCTTC
d_call: TRBD2
clone_size: -
j_call: TRBJ2-1
v_call: TRBV5-8

cdr3_aa: CASSILQGYQETQYF
cdr3_nt: TGTGCCAGTAGTATTCTTCAGGGGTACCAAGAGACCCAGTACTTC
d_call: -
clone_size: -
j_call: TRBJ2-5
v_call: TRBV19

cdr3_aa: CASRSRTGLLPNYGYTF
cdr3_nt: TGTGCCAGCAGGTCAAGGACAGGCCTATTACCTAACTATGGCTACACCTTC
d_call: TRBD1
clone_size: -
j_call: TRBJ1-2
v_call: TRBV28

cdr3_aa: CASSPQAGLSNTGELFF
cdr3_nt: TGTGCCAGCAGCCCGCAGGCGGGACTTAGTAACACCGGGGAGCTGTTTTTT
d_call: -
clone_size: few
j_call: TRBJ2-2
v_call: TRBV7-2

cdr3_aa: CASSLRRVGGAAGANVLTF
cdr3_nt: TGTGCCAGCAGTCTTAGGAGGGTAGGGGGCGCAGCTGGGGCCAACGTCCTGACTTTC
d_call: -
clone_size: few
j_call: TRBJ2-6
v_call: TRBV27

cdr3_aa: CASSSAAGHTGPQHF
cdr3_nt: TGTGCCAGCTCCTCGGCGGCAGGGCACACGGGGCCCCAGCATTTT
d_call: -
clone_size: -
j_call: TRBJ1-5
v_call: TRBV18

cdr3_aa: CASSRPGTGSGNTIYF
cdr3_nt: TGTGCCAGCAGCCGCCCCGGGACAGGCTCCGGAAACACCATATATTTT
d_call: TRBD1
clone_size: -
j_call: TRBJ1-3
v_call: TRBV14

cdr3_aa: CSVVPQARGTPETQYF
cdr3_nt: TGCAGCGTTGTTCCGCAGGCTAGGGGTACCCCAGAGACCCAGTACTTC
d_call: -
clone_size: -
j_call: TRBJ2-5
v_call: TRBV29-1

cdr3_aa: CSSSSMGQGGGYTF
cdr3_nt: TGTTCCAGCAGCTCTATGGGACAGGGGGGTGGCTACACCTTC
d_call: TRBD1
clone_size: -
j_call: TRBJ1-2
v_call: TRBV7-9

cdr3_aa: CTSSQDPSGVGNQPQHF
cdr3_nt: TGCACCAGCAGCCAAGACCCCTCAGGGGTTGGCAATCAGCCCCAGCATTTT
d_call: -
clone_size: -
j_call: TRBJ1-5
v_call: TRBV1

cdr3_aa: CASSQDSGGAYNEQFF
cdr3_nt: TGCGCCAGCAGCCAAGATAGCGGGGGGGCTTACAATGAGCAGTTCTTC
d_call: TRBD2
clone_size: -
j_call: TRBJ2-1
v_call: TRBV4-1

cdr3_aa: CASSASGPEAFF
cdr3_nt: TGTGCCAGCAGCGCCAGTGGGCCCGAAGCTTTCTTT
d_call: -
clone_size: -
j_call: TRBJ1-1
v_call: TRBV9

cdr3_aa: CASSKWDSSYEQYF
cdr3_nt: TGTGCCAGCAGTAAATGGGACAGCTCCTACGAGCAGTACTTC
d_call: TRBD1
clone_size: -
j_call: TRBJ2-7
v_call: TRBV27

cdr3_aa: CASRTSGGTDTQYF
cdr3_nt: TGTGCCAGCCGGACTAGCGGCGGCACAGATACGCAGTATTTT
d_call: TRBD2
clone_size: -
j_call: TRBJ2-3
v_call: TRBV6-5

cdr3_aa: CASSQDSTYEQYF
cdr3_nt: TGTGCCAGCTCACAGGACAGTACCTACGAGCAGTACTTC
d_call: -
clone_size: few
j_call: TRBJ2-7
v_call: TRBV18

cdr3_aa: CASSPGQATGELFF
cdr3_nt: TGTGCCAGCTCACCCGGACAGGCCACCGGGGAGCTGTTTTTT
d_call: TRBD1
clone_size: once
j_call: TRBJ2-2
v_call: TRBV18

cdr3_aa: CASQRDSGGYEQYF
cdr3_nt: TGTGCCAGCCAACGGGATAGCGGGGGTTACGAGCAGTACTTC
d_call: TRBD2
clone_size: -
j_call: TRBJ2-7
v_call: TRBV19

cdr3_aa: CASSLLSGGSSYNEQFF
cdr3_nt: TGTGCCAGCAGCTTACTTAGCGGGGGGAGCTCCTACAATGAGCAGTTCTTC
d_call: TRBD2
clone_size: -
j_call: TRBJ2-1
v_call: TRBV11-3

cdr3_aa: CAIRGQGIHPDTQYF
cdr3_nt: TGTGCCATCAGGGGACAGGGTATTCATCCAGATACGCAGTATTTT
d_call: TRBD1
clone_size: few
j_call: TRBJ2-3
v_call: TRBV10-3

cdr3_aa: CASSLGTGGSGELFF
cdr3_nt: TGTGCCAGCAGCTTAGGGACAGGGGGAAGCGGGGAGCTGTTTTTT
d_call: TRBD1
clone_size: -
j_call: TRBJ2-2
v_call: TRBV7-8

cdr3_aa: CASSARGGNTIYF
cdr3_nt: TGTGCCAGCAGCGCGAGGGGGGGAAACACCATATATTTT
d_call: -
clone_size: -
j_call: TRBJ1-3
v_call: TRBV9

cdr3_aa: CASSSGLSSNQPQHF
cdr3_nt: TGTGCCAGCAGTTCAGGTCTGAGTAGCAATCAGCCCCAGCATTTT
d_call: -
clone_size: -
j_call: TRBJ1-5
v_call: TRBV27

cdr3_aa: CASRRGGQGRGHQPQHF
cdr3_nt: TGTGCCAGTAGGAGGGGAGGACAGGGGAGAGGTCATCAGCCCCAGCATTTT
d_call: TRBD1
clone_size: many
j_call: TRBJ1-5
v_call: TRBV19

cdr3_aa: CASSSLAVGTDTQYF
cdr3_nt: TGCGCCAGCAGCTCCCTAGCGGTGGGCACAGATACGCAGTATTTT
d_call: TRBD2
clone_size: -
j_call: TRBJ2-3
v_call: TRBV5-1

cdr3_aa: CASSTFRGGDTQYF
cdr3_nt: TGTGCCAGCAGCACTTTTCGGGGGGGGGATACGCAGTATTTT
d_call: -
clone_size: -
j_call: TRBJ2-3
v_call: TRBV21-1

cdr3_aa: CSVLQGYEQYF
cdr3_nt: TGCAGCGTTCTACAGGGTTACGAGCAGTACTTC
d_call: -
clone_size: -
j_call: TRBJ2-7
v_call: TRBV29-1

cdr3_aa: CASRGLRMDTQYF
cdr3_nt: TGTGCCAGCAGGGGCCTTAGGATGGATACGCAGTATTTT
d_call: -
clone_size: -
j_call: TRBJ2-3
v_call: TRBV27

cdr3_aa: CASSTLAGSTDTQYF
cdr3_nt: TGTGCCAGCAGCACACTAGCGGGGAGCACAGATACGCAGTATTTT
d_call: TRBD2
clone_size: -
j_call: TRBJ2-3
v_call: TRBV7-9

cdr3_aa: CASSPGTMAEKLFF
cdr3_nt: TGTGCCAGCAGTCCCGGGACAATGGCTGAAAAACTGTTTTTT
d_call: -
clone_size: -
j_call: TRBJ1-4
v_call: TRBV6-5